A selection of T cell receptor beta chains follows, all from one sample in a study of PD-1 blockade in classical Hodgkin lymphoma. The data were produced by immunoSEQ multiplex PCR, yet TCRdb's version contains in-frame clones alone and is incomplete. There are several thousand clones in the sample; approximately 70% occur only once, and around 50% lies in the top ten. The specimen comprised peripheral blood mononuclear cells (PBMCs), sampled before the fourth cycle of nivolumab. The receptors were gathered from a human donor with classical Hodgkin lymphoma. The CDR3 runs from the conserved cysteine through the conserved F or W. D genes are given only for firm matches. Rows may omit the clone size; those that give it use once, few, many or a size class.

J: TRBJ2-5; size: NA; V: TRBV7-8; D: NA; DNA: TGTGCCAGCAGACCACTAGGGAGAGAGACCCAGTACTTC; CDR3: CASRPLGRETQYF
J: TRBJ1-5; size: NA; V: TRBV7-8; D: TRBD1; DNA: TGTGCCAGCAGTCAGACAGGGAAGGATCGTAATCAGCCCCAGCATTTT; CDR3: CASSQTGKDRNQPQHF
J: TRBJ1-1; size: NA; V: TRBV10-3; D: NA; DNA: TGTGCCATCAAGCTTCGACAGGAGAACACTGAAGCTTTCTTT; CDR3: CAIKLRQENTEAFF
J: TRBJ1-2; size: NA; V: TRBV30; D: NA; DNA: TGTGCCTGGAGCGCTCCCGGAGAGGGCTATGGCTACACCTTC; CDR3: CAWSAPGEGYGYTF
J: TRBJ1-4; size: few; V: TRBV28; D: NA; DNA: TGTGCCAGCAGTCCCACCGGGGGCCGTGGGGAAAAACTGTTTTTT; CDR3: CASSPTGGRGEKLFF
J: TRBJ2-5; size: few; V: TRBV27; D: TRBD2; DNA: TGTGCCAGCAGTCTAACTAGCGGGATGAGGTCCCAGTACTTC; CDR3: CASSLTSGMRSQYF
J: TRBJ2-1; size: NA; V: TRBV20-1; D: NA; DNA: TGCAGTGCGGGCGCGACGAATGAGCAGTTCTTC; CDR3: CSAGATNEQFF
J: TRBJ1-1; size: NA; V: TRBV30; D: NA; DNA: TGTGCCTGGAGCGGAGACTATGAAGCTTTCTTT; CDR3: CAWSGDYEAFF
J: TRBJ2-2; size: NA; V: TRBV27; D: NA; DNA: TGTGCCAGCAGCCCCGGGAGGGGGCGAGGGGCGGGGAGCACCGGGGAGCTGTTTTTT; CDR3: CASSPGRGRGAGSTGELFF
J: TRBJ2-2; size: NA; V: TRBV27; D: NA; DNA: TGTGCCAGCAGTTTCTTCGGGATGTCCGGGGAGCTGTTTTTT; CDR3: CASSFFGMSGELFF
J: TRBJ1-1; size: NA; V: TRBV9; D: NA; DNA: TGTGCCAGCAGCGCAGGGGATCGGACTGAAGCTTTCTTT; CDR3: CASSAGDRTEAFF
J: TRBJ2-1; size: once; V: TRBV10-3; D: TRBD1; DNA: TGTGCCATCAGTGTCGGGACAGCCGGAGTAGAGCAGTTCTTC; CDR3: CAISVGTAGVEQFF
J: TRBJ1-2; size: once; V: TRBV9; D: TRBD1; DNA: TGTGCCAGCAGCGTATGGTCAGGGGGGTTTAGTGGCTACACCTTC; CDR3: CASSVWSGGFSGYTF
J: TRBJ2-3; size: once; V: TRBV27; D: NA; DNA: TGTGCCAGCAGTCTTCAGGGGAGGAGCACAGATACGCAGTATTTT; CDR3: CASSLQGRSTDTQYF
J: TRBJ2-6; size: once; V: TRBV6-5; D: NA; DNA: TGTGCCAGCAGAGTCAGGGTTTCTGGGGCCAACGTCCTGACTTTC; CDR3: CASRVRVSGANVLTF